These T cell receptor beta chains were read from a single sample in a study of siplizumab effects on memory and regulatory T cells. The assay was immunoSEQ multiplex PCR, and TCRdb's table has in-frame clones only and misses some. The table lists under 100,000 clones, around 94% of them singletons, with approximately 1.4% in the top ten. Sequenced sample: non-Treg CD4+ T cells sorted from blood. Source of these receptors: a human donor in good health. Each CDR3 is given with its conserved first and last residue.

TRBJ2-3 | TRBV29-1 | CSVSTGDTQYF
TRBJ2-3 | TRBV20-1 | CSATHRDTQYF
TRBJ1-4 | TRBV5-1 | CASSLEGINEKLFF
TRBJ1-3 | TRBV18 | CASSLSESGNTIYF
TRBJ1-1 | TRBV5-1 | CASKAATEAFF
TRBJ1-2 | TRBV9 | CASSVEQNNYGYTF
TRBJ2-6 | TRBV4-1 | CASSQDRVAGANVLTF
TRBJ2-7 | TRBV9 | CASSVRGLGADEQYF
TRBJ2-7 | TRBV6-5 | CAISRGAQYEQYF
TRBJ1-6 | TRBV7-6 | CASSLGGPAESPLHF
TRBJ2-7 | TRBV29-1 | CSGKTGGRDEQYF
TRBJ2-1 | TRBV6-5 | CASTKGGDNEQFF
TRBJ2-3 | TRBV5-1 | CASSLTGGTTDTQYF
TRBJ2-6 | TRBV23-1 | CASSQIRDRISGANVLTF
TRBJ1-1 | TRBV11-1 | CASSLEPGPGGANTEAFF
TRBJ1-4 | TRBV7-9 | CASSLEGRVSEKLFF
TRBJ2-7 | TRBV5-1 | CASGFSGTGPYEQYF
. | TRBV28 | CASRESGGEQYF
TRBJ2-1 | TRBV5-1 | CASSPGLAGYYNEQFF
TRBJ2-3 | TRBV5-4 | CAKRQPDTQYF
TRBJ1-4 | TRBV5-1 | CASSLGVTESLWEKLFF
TRBJ2-1 | TRBV5-1 | CASRLVAYNEQFF
TRBJ1-2 | TRBV29-1 | CSVGMVGYGYTF
TRBJ2-1 | TRBV25-1 | CASTSTPGTHEQFF
. | TRBV7-8 | CASSPTDGIVSEQYF
TRBJ2-7 | TRBV4-1 | CASSQGRASGRGEQYF
TRBJ1-5 | TRBV6-1 | CASSTLTDSNQPQHF
TRBJ2-3 | TRBV27 | CASSSFLAGGDTQYF
TRBJ1-1 | TRBV5-1 | CASSLVPTGETEAFF
TRBJ1-3 | TRBV28 | CASSYHWLSGNTIYF
TRBJ1-2 | TRBV27 | CASSFRGRNYGYTF
TRBJ2-5 | TRBV5-1 | CASSFAVSGNQETQYF
TRBJ1-1 | TRBV6-5 | CASTWDRGFTEAFF
TRBJ2-5 | TRBV19 | CASSTTGTGKETQYF
TRBJ2-1 | TRBV5-4 | CASSQPSGSYNEQFF
TRBJ1-1 | TRBV4-2 | CASSQISRRMNTEAFF
TRBJ2-7 | TRBV28 | CASSLSSDRPGYEQYF
TRBJ1-4 | TRBV5-1 | CASSLPRGTGGEKLFF
TRBJ2-3 | TRBV5-1 | CASSQISGPSTDTQYF
TRBJ2-2 | TRBV5-1 | CASSLGTSFTGELFF
TRBJ2-5 | TRBV7-3 | CASSLAPLQGNQETQYF
TRBJ2-6 | TRBV7-3 | CASSTGSGANVLTF
TRBJ2-3 | TRBV6-1 | CASSEEGTSFSSQYF
TRBJ1-2 | TRBV28 | CASRSGAYYGYTF
TRBJ2-5 | TRBV15 | CATSRETSGQETQYF
TRBJ2-5 | TRBV5-6 | CASSGGQGYGTQYF
TRBJ2-7 | TRBV7-8 | CASSVQGFVYEQYF
TRBJ2-3 | TRBV4-1 | CASSQGQTRSTDTQYF
TRBJ1-5 | TRBV9 | CASSAGQYSNQPQHF
TRBJ1-2 | TRBV5-1 | CASSLGGPLKEGNNYGYTF
TRBJ2-1 | TRBV9 | CASSPGQGYNEQFF
TRBJ1-3 | TRBV18 | CASSLPTGRSGNTIYF
TRBJ1-1 | TRBV5-4 | CASSQVSSPGNTEAFF